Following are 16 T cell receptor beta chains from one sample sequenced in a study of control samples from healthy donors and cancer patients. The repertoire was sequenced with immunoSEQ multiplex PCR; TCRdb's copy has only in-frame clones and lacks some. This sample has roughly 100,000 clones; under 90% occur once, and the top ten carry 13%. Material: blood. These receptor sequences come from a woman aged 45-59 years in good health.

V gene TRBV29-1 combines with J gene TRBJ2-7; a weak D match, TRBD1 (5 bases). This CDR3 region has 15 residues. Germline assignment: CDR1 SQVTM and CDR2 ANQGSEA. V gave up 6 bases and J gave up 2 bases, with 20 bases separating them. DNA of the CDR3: TGCAGCGTAGCTTTAGTTACAGGTTTCACCTACGAGCAGTACTTC. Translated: CSVALVTGFTYEQYF.

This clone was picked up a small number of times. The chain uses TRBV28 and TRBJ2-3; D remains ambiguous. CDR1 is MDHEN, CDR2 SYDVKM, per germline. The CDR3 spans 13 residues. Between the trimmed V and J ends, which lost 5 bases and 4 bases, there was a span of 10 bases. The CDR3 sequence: CASSRQIADTQYF. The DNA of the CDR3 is TGTGCCAGCAGTCGACAAATAGCAGATACGCAGTATTTT.

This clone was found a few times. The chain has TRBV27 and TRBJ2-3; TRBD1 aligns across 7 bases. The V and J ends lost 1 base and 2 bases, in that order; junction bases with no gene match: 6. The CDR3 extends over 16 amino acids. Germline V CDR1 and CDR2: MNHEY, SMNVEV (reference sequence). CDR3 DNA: TGTGCCAGCAGTTTATATAACAGGGGACCCACAGATACGCAGTATTTT. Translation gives CASSLYNRGPTDTQYF.

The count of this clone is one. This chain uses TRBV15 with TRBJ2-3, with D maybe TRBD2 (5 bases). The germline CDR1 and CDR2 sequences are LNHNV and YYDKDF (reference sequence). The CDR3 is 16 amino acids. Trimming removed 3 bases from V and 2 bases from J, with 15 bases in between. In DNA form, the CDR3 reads TGTGCCACCAGCAGGGCTAGCACTACCGTCACAGATACGCAGTATTTT. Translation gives CATSRASTTVTDTQYF. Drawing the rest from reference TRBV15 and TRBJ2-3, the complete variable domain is DAMVIQNPRYQVTQFGKPVTLSCSQTLNHNVMYWYQQKSSQAPKLLFHYYDKDFNNEADTPDNFQSRRPNTSFCFLDIRSPGLGDTAMYLCATSRASTTVTDTQYFGPGTRLTVL.

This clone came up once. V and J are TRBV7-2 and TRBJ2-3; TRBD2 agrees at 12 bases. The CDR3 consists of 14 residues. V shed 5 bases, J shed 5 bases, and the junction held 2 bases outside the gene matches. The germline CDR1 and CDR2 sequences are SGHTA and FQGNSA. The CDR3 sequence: CASSMGLAGDTQYF. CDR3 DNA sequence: TGTGCCAGCAGCATGGGACTAGCGGGAGATACGCAGTATTTT.

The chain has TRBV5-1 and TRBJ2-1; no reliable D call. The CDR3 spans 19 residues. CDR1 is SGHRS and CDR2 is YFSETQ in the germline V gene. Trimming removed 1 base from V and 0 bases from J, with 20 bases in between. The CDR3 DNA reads TGCGCCAGCAGCTTGAAGTATGACGGGCCTTCAAGCTCCTACAATGAGCAGTTCTTC. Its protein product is CASSLKYDGPSSSYNEQFF.

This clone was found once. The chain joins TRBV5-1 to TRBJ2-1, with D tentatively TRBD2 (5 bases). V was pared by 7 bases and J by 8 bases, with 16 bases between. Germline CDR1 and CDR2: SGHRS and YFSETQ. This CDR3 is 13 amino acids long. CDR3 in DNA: TGCGCCAGCTCTCTAGCATCTCGCCATGAGCAGTTCTTC. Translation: CASSLASRHEQFF.

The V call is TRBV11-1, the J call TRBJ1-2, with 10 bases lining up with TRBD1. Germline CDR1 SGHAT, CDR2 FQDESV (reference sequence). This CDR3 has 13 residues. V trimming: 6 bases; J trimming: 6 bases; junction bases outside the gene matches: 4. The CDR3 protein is CASRTTGGDGYTF. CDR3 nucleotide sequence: TGTGCCAGCAGAACGACAGGGGGCGATGGCTACACCTTC.

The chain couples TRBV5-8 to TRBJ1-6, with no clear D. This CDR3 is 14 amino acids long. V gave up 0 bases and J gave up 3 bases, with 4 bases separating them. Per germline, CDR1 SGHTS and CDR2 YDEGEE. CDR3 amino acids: CASSLEDYNSPLHF. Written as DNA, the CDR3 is TGTGCCAGCAGCTTGGAAGACTATAATTCACCCCTCCACTTT.

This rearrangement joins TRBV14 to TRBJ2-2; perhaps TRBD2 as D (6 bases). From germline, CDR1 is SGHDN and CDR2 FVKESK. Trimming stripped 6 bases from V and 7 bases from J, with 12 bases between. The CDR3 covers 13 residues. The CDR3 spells CASRRLEVGELFF. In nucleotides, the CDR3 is TGTGCCAGCAGGCGACTAGAGGTCGGGGAGCTGTTTTTT.

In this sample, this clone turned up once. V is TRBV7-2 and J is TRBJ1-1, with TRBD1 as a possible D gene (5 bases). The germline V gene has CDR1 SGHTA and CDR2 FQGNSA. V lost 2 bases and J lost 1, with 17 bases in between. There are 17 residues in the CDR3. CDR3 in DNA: TGTGCCAGCAGCTTAATGATCGGCAGGGCCAGGAACACTGAAGCTTTCTTT. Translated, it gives CASSLMIGRARNTEAFF.

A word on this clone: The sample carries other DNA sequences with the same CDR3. DNA of the CDR3: TGTGCCAGCAGCTTATGGACAGGGGGGTATGGCTACACCTTC. Amino acid sequence: CASSLWTGGYGYTF. The chain employs TRBV7-2 and TRBJ1-2; TRBD1 aligns across 10 bases. CDR1 is SGHTA, CDR2 FQGNSA, per germline. The junction had 2 bases not matched to a gene; V was cut back by 2 bases and J by 5 bases. The CDR3 loop spans 14 amino acids.

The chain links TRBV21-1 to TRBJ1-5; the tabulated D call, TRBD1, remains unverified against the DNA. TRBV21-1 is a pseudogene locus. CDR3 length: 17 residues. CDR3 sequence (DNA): TGTGCCAGCAGCAAGTTACCGCCCGACAGGGTAGAGCAGCCCCAGCATTTT. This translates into CASSKLPPDRVEQPQHF.

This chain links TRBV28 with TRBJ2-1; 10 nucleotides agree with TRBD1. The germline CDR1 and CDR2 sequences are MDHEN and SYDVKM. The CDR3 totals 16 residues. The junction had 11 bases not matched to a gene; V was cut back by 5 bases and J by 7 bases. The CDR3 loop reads CASSPQDRGDINEQFF. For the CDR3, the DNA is TGTGCCAGCAGTCCCCAGGACAGGGGGGACATTAATGAGCAGTTCTTC.

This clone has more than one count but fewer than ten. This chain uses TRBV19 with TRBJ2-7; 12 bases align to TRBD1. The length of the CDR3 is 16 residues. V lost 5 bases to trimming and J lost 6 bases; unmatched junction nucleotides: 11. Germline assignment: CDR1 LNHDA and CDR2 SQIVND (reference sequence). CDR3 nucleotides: TGTGCCAGTAGTTCCGACCGGGACAGGGGGCAGGTCGAGCAGTACTTC. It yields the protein CASSSDRDRGQVEQYF.

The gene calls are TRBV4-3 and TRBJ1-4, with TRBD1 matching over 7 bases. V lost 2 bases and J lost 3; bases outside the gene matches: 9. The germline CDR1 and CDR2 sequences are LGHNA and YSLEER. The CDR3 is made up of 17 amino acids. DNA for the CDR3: TGCGCCAGCAGCCAATCAGGGGGATCCTTACCTAATGAAAAACTGTTTTTT. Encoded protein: CASSQSGGSLPNEKLFF.